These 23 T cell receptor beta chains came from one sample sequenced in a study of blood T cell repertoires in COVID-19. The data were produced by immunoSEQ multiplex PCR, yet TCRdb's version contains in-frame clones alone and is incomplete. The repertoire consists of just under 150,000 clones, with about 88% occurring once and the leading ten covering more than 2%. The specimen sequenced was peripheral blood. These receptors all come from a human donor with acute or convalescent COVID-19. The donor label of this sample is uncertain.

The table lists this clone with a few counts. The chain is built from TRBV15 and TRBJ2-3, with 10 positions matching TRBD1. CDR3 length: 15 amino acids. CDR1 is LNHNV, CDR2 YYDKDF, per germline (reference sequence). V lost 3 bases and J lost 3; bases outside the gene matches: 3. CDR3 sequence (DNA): TGTGCCACCAGCAGGGGGACAGGGGAGACAGATACGCAGTATTTT. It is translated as CATSRGTGETDTQYF.

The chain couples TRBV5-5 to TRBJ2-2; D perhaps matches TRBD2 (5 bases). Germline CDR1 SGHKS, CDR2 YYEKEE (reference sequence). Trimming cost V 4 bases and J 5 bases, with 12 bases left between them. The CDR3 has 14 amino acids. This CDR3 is CASSPLLETGELFF. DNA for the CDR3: TGTGCCAGCAGCCCCCTACTAGAAACCGGGGAGCTGTTTTTT.

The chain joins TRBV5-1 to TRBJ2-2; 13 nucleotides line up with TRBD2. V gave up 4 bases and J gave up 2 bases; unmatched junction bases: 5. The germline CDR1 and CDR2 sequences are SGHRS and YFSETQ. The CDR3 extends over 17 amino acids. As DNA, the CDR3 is TGCGCCAGCAGCATCGGACTAGCGGGGGCAAACACCGGGGAGCTGTTTTTT. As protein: CASSIGLAGANTGELFF. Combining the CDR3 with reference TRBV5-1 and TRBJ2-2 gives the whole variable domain KAGVTQTPRYLIKTRGQQVTLSCSPISGHRSVSWYQQTPGQGLQFLFEYFSETQRNKGNFPGRFSGRQFSNSRSEMNVSTLELGDSALYLCASSIGLAGANTGELFFGEGSRLTVL.

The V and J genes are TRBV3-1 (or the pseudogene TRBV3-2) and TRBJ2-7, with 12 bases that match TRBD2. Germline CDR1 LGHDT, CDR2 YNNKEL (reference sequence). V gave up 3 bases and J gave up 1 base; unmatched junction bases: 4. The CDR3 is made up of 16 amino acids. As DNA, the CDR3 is TGTGCCAGCAGCCATTCCGGGACTAGCGGGTCCTACGAGCAGTACGTC. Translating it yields CASSHSGTSGSYEQYV.

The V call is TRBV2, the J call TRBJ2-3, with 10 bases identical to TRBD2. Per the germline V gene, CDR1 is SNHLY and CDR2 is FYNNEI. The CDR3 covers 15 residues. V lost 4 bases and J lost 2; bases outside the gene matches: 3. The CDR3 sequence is CASSVLAGNTDTQYF. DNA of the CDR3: TGTGCCAGCAGTGTACTAGCGGGAAACACAGATACGCAGTATTTT.

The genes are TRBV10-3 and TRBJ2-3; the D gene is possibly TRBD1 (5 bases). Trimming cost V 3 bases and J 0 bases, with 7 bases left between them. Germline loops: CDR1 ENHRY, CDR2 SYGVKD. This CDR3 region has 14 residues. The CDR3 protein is CAISDRQSTDTQYF. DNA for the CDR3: TGTGCCATCAGTGATAGACAGAGCACAGATACGCAGTATTTT.

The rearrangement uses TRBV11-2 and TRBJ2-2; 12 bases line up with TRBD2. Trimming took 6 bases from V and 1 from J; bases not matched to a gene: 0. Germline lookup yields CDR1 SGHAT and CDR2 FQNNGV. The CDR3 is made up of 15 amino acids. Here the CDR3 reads CASRLAGGNTGELFF. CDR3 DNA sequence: TGTGCCAGCAGACTAGCGGGGGGGAACACCGGGGAGCTGTTTTTT.

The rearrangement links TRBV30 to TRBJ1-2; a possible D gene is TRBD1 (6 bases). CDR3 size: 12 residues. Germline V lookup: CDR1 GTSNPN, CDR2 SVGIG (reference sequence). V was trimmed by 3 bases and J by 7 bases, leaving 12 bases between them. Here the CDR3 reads CAWRGGGGGYTF. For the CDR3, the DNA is TGTGCCTGGAGGGGCGGGGGCGGTGGCTACACCTTC.

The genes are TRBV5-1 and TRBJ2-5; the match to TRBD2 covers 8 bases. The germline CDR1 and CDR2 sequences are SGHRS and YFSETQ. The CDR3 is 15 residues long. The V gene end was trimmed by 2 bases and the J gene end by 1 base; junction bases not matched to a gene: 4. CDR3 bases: TGCGCCAGCAGCTTAACGGGGGGGACCCAAGAGACCCAGTACTTC. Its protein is CASSLTGGTQETQYF. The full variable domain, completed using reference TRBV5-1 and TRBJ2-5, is KAGVTQTPRYLIKTRGQQVTLSCSPISGHRSVSWYQQTPGQGLQFLFEYFSETQRNKGNFPGRFSGRQFSNSRSEMNVSTLELGDSALYLCASSLTGGTQETQYFGPGTRLLVL.

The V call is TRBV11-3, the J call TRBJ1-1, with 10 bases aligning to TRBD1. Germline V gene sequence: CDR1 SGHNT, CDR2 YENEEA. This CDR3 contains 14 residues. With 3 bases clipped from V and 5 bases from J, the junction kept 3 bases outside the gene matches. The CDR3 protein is CASSLTGGRTEAFF. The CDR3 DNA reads TGTGCCAGCAGCTTGACAGGGGGCAGGACTGAAGCTTTCTTT.

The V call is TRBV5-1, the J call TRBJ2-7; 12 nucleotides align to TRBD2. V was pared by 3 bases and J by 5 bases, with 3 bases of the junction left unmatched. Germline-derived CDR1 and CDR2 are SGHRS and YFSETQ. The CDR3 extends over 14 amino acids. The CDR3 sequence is CASSCTSGRHEQYV. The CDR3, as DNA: TGCGCCAGCAGCTGCACTAGCGGGAGGCACGAGCAGTACGTC.

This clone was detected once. The CDR3 coding sequence is TGTGCCAGCAGTGACGCAGGCTCTGGGGCCAACGTCCTGACTTTC. It is translated as CASSDAGSGANVLTF. This chain connects TRBV25-1 to TRBJ2-6, with D hard to call. Germline lookup yields CDR1 MGHDK and CDR2 SYGVNS. V was shortened by 3 bases and J by 0 bases, with 6 bases between the two germline ends. The CDR3 is 15 amino acids.

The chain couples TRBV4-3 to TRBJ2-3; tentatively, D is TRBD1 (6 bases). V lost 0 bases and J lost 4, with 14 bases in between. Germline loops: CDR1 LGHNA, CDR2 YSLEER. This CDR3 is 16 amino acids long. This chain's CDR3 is CASSQEVGRGSDTQYF. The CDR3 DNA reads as TGCGCCAGCAGCCAAGAGGTCGGCAGGGGATCAGATACGCAGTATTTT.

The CDR3 DNA reads TGTGCCAGCAGCCCCAACTCCGGGTTGACTGAAGCTTTCTTT. Translating gives CASSPNSGLTEAFF. The rearrangement joins TRBV11-2 to TRBJ1-1; no reliable D call. V shed 5 bases and J shed 5 bases, with 15 bases lying between them. The germline CDR1 and CDR2 sequences are SGHAT and FQNNGV. CDR3 length: 14 residues.

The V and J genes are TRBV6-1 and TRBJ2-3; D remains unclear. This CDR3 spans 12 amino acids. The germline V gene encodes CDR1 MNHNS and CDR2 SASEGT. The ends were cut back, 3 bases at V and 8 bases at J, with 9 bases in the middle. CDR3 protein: CASSDHRVTQYF. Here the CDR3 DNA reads TGTGCCAGCAGTGACCATCGCGTTACGCAGTATTTT.

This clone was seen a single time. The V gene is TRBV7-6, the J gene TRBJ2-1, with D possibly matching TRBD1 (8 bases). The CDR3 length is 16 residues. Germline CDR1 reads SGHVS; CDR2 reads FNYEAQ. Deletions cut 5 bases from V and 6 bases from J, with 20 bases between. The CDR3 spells CASSIGGTGTFNEQFF. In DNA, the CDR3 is TGTGCCAGCAGCATCGGGGGGACAGGTACTTTCAATGAGCAGTTCTTC. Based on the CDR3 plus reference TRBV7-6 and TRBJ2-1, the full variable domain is GAGVSQSPRYKVTKRGQDVALRCDPISGHVSLYWYRQALGQGPEFLTYFNYEAQQDKSGLPNDRFSAERPEGSISTLTIQRTEQRDSAMYRCASSIGGTGTFNEQFFGPGTRLTVL.

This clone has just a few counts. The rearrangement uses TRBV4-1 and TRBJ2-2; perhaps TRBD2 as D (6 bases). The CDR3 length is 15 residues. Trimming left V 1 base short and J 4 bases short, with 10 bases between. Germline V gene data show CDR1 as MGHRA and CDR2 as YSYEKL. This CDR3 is CASSQVLGGTGELFF. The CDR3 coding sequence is TGCGCCAGCAGCCAAGTTCTCGGGGGCACCGGGGAGCTGTTTTTT.

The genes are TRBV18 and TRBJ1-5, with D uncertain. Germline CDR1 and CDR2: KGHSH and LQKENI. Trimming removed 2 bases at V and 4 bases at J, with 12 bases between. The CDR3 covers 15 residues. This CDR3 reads CASSPSGRGNQPQHF. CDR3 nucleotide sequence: TGTGCCAGCTCACCATCCGGTCGAGGTAATCAGCCCCAGCATTTT.

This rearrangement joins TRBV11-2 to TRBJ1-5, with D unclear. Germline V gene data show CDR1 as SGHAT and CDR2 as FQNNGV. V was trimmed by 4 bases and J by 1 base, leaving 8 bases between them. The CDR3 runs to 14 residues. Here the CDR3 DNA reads TGTGCCAGCAGCTACGGGTTGAGCAATCAGCCCCAGCATTTT. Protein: CASSYGLSNQPQHF.

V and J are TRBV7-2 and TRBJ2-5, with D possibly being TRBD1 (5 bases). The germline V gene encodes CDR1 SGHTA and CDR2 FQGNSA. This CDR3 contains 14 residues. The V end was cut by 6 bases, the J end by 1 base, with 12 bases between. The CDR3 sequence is CASRRQGTQETQYF. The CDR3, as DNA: TGTGCCAGCAGGCGGCAGGGAACCCAAGAGACCCAGTACTTC. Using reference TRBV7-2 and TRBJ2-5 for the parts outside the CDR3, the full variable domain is GAGVSQSPSNKVTEKGKDVELRCDPISGHTALYWYRQSLGQGLEFLIYFQGNSAPDKSGLPSDRFSAERTGGSVSTLTIQRTQQEDSAVYLCASRRQGTQETQYFGPGTRLLVL.

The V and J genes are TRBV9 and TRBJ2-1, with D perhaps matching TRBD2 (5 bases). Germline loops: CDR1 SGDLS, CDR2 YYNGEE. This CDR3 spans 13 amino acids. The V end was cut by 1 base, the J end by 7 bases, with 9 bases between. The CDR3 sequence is CASSVMSGNEQFF. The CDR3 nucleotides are TGTGCCAGCAGCGTAATGTCGGGAAATGAGCAGTTCTTC.

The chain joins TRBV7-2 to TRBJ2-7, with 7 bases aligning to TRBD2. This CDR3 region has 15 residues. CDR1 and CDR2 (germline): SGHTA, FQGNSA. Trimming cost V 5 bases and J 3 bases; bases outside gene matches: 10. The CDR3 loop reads CASSLGGSSYYEQYV. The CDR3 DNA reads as TGTGCCAGCAGCCTGGGCGGGAGTTCATACTACGAGCAGTACGTC.

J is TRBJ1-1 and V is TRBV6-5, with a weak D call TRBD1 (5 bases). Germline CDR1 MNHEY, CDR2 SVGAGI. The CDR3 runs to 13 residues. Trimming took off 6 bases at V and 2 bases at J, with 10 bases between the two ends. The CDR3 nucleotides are TGTGCCAGCAGCGACAGACCCAACACTGAAGCTTTCTTT. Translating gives CASSDRPNTEAFF.